This T cell receptor (beta chain) was found in a study of blood T cell repertoires in COVID-19. The overall study: The analysed material was cDNA or gDNA that came from T cells, B-cell-depleted T cells, or PBMCs.

Authors' analysis steps: Amplification from reference gene primers served as the basis for estimated nucleated cell counts. Repertoires were generated with immunoSEQ multiplex PCR, while TCRdb's copy carries only in-frame clones and drops some. The D gene and trimming were derived from the DNA, and the V and J assignments and clone size from that table. Of 160,000 or so clones listed, approximately 88% were seen once; the top ten hold roughly 4%. The V and J ends lost 4 bases and 2 bases, in that order; junction bases with no gene match: 5. The germline CDR1 and CDR2 sequences are SGDLS and YYNGEE. This CDR3 is built from 16 residues.

The rearrangement uses TRBV9 and TRBJ2-6, with TRBD1 matching 8 bases. This clonotype originated in a woman aged 60 to 75 who had recovered from COVID-19. Sequenced: peripheral blood. As DNA, the CDR3 is TGTGCCAGCAGCTCCGACAGGGGAGCTGGGGCCAACGTCCTGACTTTC. It codes for CASSSDRGAGANVLTF.